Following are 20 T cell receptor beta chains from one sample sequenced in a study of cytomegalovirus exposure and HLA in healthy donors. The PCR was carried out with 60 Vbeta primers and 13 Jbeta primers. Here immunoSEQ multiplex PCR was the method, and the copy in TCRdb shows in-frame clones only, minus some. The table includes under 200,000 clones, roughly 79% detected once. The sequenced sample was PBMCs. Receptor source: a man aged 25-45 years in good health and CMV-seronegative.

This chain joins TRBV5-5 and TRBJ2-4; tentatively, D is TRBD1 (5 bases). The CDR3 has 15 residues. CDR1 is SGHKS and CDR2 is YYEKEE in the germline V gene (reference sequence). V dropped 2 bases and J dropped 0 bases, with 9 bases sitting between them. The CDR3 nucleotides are TGTGCCAGCAGCTTCCAGGGCTCAGCCAAAAACATTCAGTACTTC. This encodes CASSFQGSAKNIQYF.

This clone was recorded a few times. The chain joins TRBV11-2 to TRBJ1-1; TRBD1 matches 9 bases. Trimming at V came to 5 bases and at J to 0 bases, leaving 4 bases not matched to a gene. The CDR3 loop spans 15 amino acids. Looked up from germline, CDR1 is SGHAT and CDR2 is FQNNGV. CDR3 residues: CASSAGQGMNTEAFF. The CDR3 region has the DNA TGTGCCAGCAGCGCCGGACAGGGGATGAACACTGAAGCTTTCTTT.

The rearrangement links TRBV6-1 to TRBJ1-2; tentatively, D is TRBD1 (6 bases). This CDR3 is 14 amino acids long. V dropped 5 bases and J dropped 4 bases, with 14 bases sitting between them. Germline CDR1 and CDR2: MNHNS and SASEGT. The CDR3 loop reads CASSLRGRSYGYTF. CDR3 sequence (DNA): TGTGCCAGCAGTCTCAGGGGCCGCAGCTATGGCTACACCTTC.

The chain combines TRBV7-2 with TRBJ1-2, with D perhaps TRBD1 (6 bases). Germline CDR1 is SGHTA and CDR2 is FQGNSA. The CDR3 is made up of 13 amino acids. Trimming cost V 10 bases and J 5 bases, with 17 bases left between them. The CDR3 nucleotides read TGTGCCAACCCTGGGGGCGGAGGTTATGGCTACACCTTC. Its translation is CANPGGGGYGYTF.

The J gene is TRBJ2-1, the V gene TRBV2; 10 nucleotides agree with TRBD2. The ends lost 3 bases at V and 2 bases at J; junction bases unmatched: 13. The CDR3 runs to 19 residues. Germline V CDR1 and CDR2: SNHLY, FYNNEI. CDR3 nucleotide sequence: TGTGCCAGCAGTGATCCCCCCCCCTCTAGCGGGAGTACCTACAATGAGCAGTTCTTC. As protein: CASSDPPPSSGSTYNEQFF. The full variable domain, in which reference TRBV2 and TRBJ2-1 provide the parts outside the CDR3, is EPEVTQTPSHQVTQMGQEVILRCVPISNHLYFYWYRQILGQKVEFLVSFYNNEISEKSEIFDDQFSVERPDGSNFTLKIRSTKLEDSAMYFCASSDPPPSSGSTYNEQFFGPGTRLTVL.

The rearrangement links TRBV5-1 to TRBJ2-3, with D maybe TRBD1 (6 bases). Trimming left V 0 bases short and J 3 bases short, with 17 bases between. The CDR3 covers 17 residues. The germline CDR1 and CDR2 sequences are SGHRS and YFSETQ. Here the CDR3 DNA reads TGCGCCAGCAGCTTGGTGGCAGGGGAAAGGGTGACAGATACGCAGTATTTT. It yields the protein CASSLVAGERVTDTQYF. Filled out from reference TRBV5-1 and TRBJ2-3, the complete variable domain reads KAGVTQTPRYLIKTRGQQVTLSCSPISGHRSVSWYQQTPGQGLQFLFEYFSETQRNKGNFPGRFSGRQFSNSRSEMNVSTLELGDSALYLCASSLVAGERVTDTQYFGPGTRLTVL.

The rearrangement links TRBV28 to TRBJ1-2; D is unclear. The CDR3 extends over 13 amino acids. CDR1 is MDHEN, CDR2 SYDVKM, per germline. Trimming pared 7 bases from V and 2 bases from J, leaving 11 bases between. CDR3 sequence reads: CASTLTTNYGYTF. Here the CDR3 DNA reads TGTGCCAGCACCCTCACGACAAACTATGGCTACACCTTC.

The CDR3: CASSLMSGVQETQYF. CDR3 DNA sequence: TGCGCCAGCAGCTTAATGTCAGGGGTACAAGAGACCCAGTACTTC. The chain employs TRBV5-1 and TRBJ2-5, with D possibly being TRBD1 (6 bases). CDR3 length: 15 amino acids. V gave up 2 bases and J gave up 2 bases, with 13 bases separating them. Germline lookup yields CDR1 SGHRS and CDR2 YFSETQ.

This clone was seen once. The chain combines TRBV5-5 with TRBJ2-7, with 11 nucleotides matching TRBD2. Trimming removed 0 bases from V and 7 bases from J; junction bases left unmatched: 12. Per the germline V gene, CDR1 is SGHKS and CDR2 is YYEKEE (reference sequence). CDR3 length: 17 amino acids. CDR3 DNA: TGTGCCAGCAGCTTGGTAGGTAGCGGGAGGGCCCAGGGGGAGCAGTACTTC. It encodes CASSLVGSGRAQGEQYF. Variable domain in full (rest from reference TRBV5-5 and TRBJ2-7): DAGVTQSPTHLIKTRGQQVTLRCSPISGHKSVSWYQQVLGQGPQFIFQYYEKEERGRGNFPDRFSARQFPNYSSELNVNALLLGDSALYLCASSLVGSGRAQGEQYFGPGTRLTVT.

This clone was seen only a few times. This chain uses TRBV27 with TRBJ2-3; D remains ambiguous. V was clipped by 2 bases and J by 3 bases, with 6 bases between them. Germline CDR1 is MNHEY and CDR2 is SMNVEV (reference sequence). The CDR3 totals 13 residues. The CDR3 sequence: CASSLVATDTQYF. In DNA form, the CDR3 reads TGTGCCAGCAGTTTAGTTGCGACAGATACGCAGTATTTT.

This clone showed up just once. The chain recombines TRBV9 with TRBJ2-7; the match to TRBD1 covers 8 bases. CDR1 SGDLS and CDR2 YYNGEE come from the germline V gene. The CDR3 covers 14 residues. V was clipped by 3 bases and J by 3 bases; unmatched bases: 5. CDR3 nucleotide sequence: TGTGCCAGCAGCGAGGCAGGGGGCAACTACGAGCAGTACTTC. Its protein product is CASSEAGGNYEQYF.

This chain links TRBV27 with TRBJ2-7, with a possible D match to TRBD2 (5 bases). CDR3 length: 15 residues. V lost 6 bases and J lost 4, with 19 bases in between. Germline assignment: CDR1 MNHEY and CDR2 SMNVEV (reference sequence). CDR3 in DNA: TGTGCCAGCAGACGACTGGGAGCGGAGACGTACGAGCAGTACTTC. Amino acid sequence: CASRRLGAETYEQYF.

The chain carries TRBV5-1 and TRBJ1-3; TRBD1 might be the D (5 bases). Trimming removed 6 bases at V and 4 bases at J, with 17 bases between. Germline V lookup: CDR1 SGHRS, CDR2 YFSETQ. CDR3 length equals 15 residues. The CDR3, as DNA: TGCGCCAGCAAGGATACCAGGGCAAACGGAAACACCATATATTTT. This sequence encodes CASKDTRANGNTIYF.

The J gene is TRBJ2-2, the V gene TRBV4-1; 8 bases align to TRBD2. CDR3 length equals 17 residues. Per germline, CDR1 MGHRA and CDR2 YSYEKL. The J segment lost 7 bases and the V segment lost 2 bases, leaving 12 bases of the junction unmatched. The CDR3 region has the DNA TGCGCCAGCAGCCAAATCGAGCGGGAGAGGTGGGACGGGGAGCTGTTTTTT. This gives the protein CASSQIERERWDGELFF.

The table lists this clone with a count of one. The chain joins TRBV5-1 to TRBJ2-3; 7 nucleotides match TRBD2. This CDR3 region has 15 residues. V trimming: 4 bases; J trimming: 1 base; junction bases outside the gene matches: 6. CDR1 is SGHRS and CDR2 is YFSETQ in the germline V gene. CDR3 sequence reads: CASSETAGGTDTQYF. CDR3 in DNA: TGCGCCAGCAGCGAGACGGCGGGAGGCACAGATACGCAGTATTTT. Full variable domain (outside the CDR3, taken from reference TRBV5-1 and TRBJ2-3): KAGVTQTPRYLIKTRGQQVTLSCSPISGHRSVSWYQQTPGQGLQFLFEYFSETQRNKGNFPGRFSGRQFSNSRSEMNVSTLELGDSALYLCASSETAGGTDTQYFGPGTRLTVL.

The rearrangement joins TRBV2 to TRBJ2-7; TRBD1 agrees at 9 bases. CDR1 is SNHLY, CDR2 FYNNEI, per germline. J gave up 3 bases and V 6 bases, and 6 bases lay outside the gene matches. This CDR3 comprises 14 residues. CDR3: CASRRDRVVYEQYF. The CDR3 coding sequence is TGTGCCAGCAGAAGGGACAGGGTGGTCTACGAGCAGTACTTC.

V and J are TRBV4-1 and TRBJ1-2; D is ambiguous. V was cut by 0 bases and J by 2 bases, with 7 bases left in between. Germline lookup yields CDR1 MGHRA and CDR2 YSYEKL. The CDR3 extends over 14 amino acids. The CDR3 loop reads CASSQDPGNYGYTF. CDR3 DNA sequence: TGCGCCAGCAGCCAAGATCCGGGGAACTATGGCTACACCTTC.

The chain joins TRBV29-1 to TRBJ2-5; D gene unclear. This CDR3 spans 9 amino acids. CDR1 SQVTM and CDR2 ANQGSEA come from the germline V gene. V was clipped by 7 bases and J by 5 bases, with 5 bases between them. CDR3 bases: TGCAGCGACTCGGAGACCCAGTACTTC. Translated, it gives CSDSETQYF.

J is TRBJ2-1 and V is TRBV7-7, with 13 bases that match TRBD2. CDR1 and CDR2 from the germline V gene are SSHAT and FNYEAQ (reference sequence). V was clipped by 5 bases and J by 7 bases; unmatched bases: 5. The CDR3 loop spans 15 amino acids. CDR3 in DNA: TGTGCCAGCAGCCCCACTAGCGGGAGGGTTAATGAGCAGTTCTTC. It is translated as CASSPTSGRVNEQFF.

CDR3 nucleotides: TGTGCCAGCAGTCCCCACGCAGGGACTCAATCTGGAAACACCATATATTTT. Translated, it gives CASSPHAGTQSGNTIYF. V gene TRBV28 combines with J gene TRBJ1-3; perhaps TRBD1 as D (5 bases). The V end lost 5 bases, the J end lost 1 base, and 18 bases lay between the germline ends. Per germline, CDR1 MDHEN and CDR2 SYDVKM. The CDR3 is 17 amino acids.